This T cell receptor beta chain was retrieved from a study of OX40 agonist ivuxolimab in advanced cancers. Across the whole study: The dose-escalation cohort was about 83% male, with a mean age of around 54 years, ranging about 20 to 79. General study points: CD8+ T cells averaged more expanded clones than CD4+.

Autoimmune disease history or systemic immunosuppression led to patients being barred. On cycle 4 day 1 and cycle 7 day 1, as well as at baseline, blood was sampled. Germline V gene data show CDR1 as MNHNY and CDR2 as SVGAGI (reference sequence). This CDR3 comprises 16 residues. V was clipped by 2 bases and J by 0 bases, with 11 bases between them. This clone has only a few counts. Antigen: not known. Sequenced by immunoSEQ multiplex PCR; TCRdb stores in-frame clones only, minus some. The table has 55,000 to 65,000 clones, roughly nine tenths seen once. The chain carries TRBV6-6 and TRBJ1-5; D possibly corresponds to TRBD1 (6 bases). This specimen was CD4+ or CD8+ T cells sorted from blood, taken in a trial of the OX40 agonist ivuxolimab. The sequence was collected from an adult with an advanced solid tumor such as melanoma, head and neck, liver or kidney cancer. The CDR3 reads CASSYPQGDSNQPQHF. CDR3 DNA: TGTGCCAGCAGTTACCCACAGGGAGATAGCAATCAGCCCCAGCATTTT.